Presented here are 5 T cell receptor beta chains from one specimen sequenced in a study of technical replicates of blood from a handful of donors. Using immunoSEQ multiplex PCR, the repertoire was profiled, and TCRdb retains in-frame clones only, with some absent. The repertoire holds 91,000 or so clones, with about 95% as singletons. The sample comprised T cells isolated from PBMCs. The origin of the receptors is a human donor in good health.

The rearrangement links TRBV7-9 to TRBJ1-1, with a possible D match to TRBD1 (5 bases). Germline values: CDR1 SEHNR, CDR2 FQNEAQ (reference sequence). Deletions cut 7 bases from V and 4 bases from J, with 19 bases between. The CDR3 covers 15 residues. CDR3 DNA: TGTGCCAGCACCTCGATGGGCGTAGGGGTCACTGAAGCTTTCTTT. This codes for CASTSMGVGVTEAFF.

The chain uses TRBV19 and TRBJ2-3; a possible D gene is TRBD2 (5 bases). This CDR3 spans 14 amino acids. Trimming pared 4 bases from V and 1 base from J, leaving 9 bases between. Looked up from germline, CDR1 is LNHDA and CDR2 is SQIVND (reference sequence). CDR3 DNA sequence: TGTGCCAGTAGTAGGGAGCGGCGCACAGATACGCAGTATTTT. Its translation: CASSRERRTDTQYF.

V and J are TRBV4-1 and TRBJ2-5; TRBD2 might be the D (6 bases). This CDR3 spans 14 amino acids. V lost 4 bases and J 4 bases, leaving 13 bases between the germline ends. Looked up from germline, CDR1 is MGHRA and CDR2 is YSYEKL. CDR3 sequence: CASSPLAWGETQYF. In DNA form, the CDR3 reads TGCGCCAGCAGCCCCCTAGCGTGGGGAGAGACCCAGTACTTC.

The chain couples TRBV5-1 to TRBJ2-1, with 7 bases that match TRBD2. The CDR3 totals 15 residues. Germline V gene data show CDR1 as SGHRS and CDR2 as YFSETQ. With V trimmed by 2 bases and J by 10 bases, 12 bases remained unmatched. CDR3 loop: CASSFGTGGPGEQFF. The CDR3 bases are TGCGCCAGCAGCTTCGGAACGGGAGGCCCAGGGGAGCAGTTCTTC.

This rearrangement joins TRBV5-4 to TRBJ2-2; the match to TRBD2 covers 12 bases. This CDR3 is 19 amino acids long. Trimming took 0 bases from V and 5 from J; bases not matched to a gene: 11. Germline V gene data show CDR1 as SGHNT and CDR2 as YYREEE (reference sequence). The CDR3 DNA reads TGTGCCAGCAGCTTGGGGCTAGCGGGGGGGCCGGGAAATACCGGGGAGCTGTTTTTT. It is translated as CASSLGLAGGPGNTGELFF.